The clone carrying this T cell receptor (beta chain) is a singleton in its sample. What it recognizes is unknown. V shed 6 bases and J shed 3 bases, with 10 bases lying between them. The CDR3 is made up of 13 amino acids. Data came from immunoSEQ multiplex PCR; TCRdb stores just in-frame clones and leaves some out. The data contain some 150,000 clones, approximately 93% of them singletons. The sample belongs to a study of T cell responses to AZD1222 COVID-19 vaccine. Study-level results: Clonal diversity may have been underestimated in mostly white British donors. With two AZD1222 doses given, Spike-specific TCR breadth and depth both rose. CD4 TCRs linked to vaccination spanned spike, dominating at 160-218 and 743-854.

Sequencing used peripheral blood, obtained on day 0 of MenACWY control vaccination. The V gene is TRBV12-3 or TRBV12-4, the J gene TRBJ2-3; D uncertain. The receptor comes from an adult in good health. CDR3 DNA sequence: TGTGCCAGCAGGCGCCAGGAAACAGATACGCAGTATTTT. It specifies CASRRQETDTQYF.